This T cell receptor (beta chain) was retrieved from a study of blood T cell repertoires in COVID-19. Study information: Sites in the United States, Italy and Spain provided acute and convalescent COVID-19 samples. The cDNA or gDNA used as material had been derived from T cells, B-cell-depleted T cells, or PBMCs.

The germline V gene has CDR1 MDHEN and CDR2 SYDVKM. The CDR3 has 11 residues. V dropped 5 bases and J dropped 9; count of bases not matched to a gene: 3. This clone was picked up a small number of times. Produced via immunoSEQ multiplex PCR; TCRdb's table is partial and in-frame only. The sample lists roughly 13,000 clones, roughly 78% seen once, with approximately 34% in the top ten. Sequenced input: peripheral blood. This receptor was taken from a human donor in a cohort sampled during active COVID-19. The chain couples TRBV28 to TRBJ2-7; TRBD1 matches at 8 bases. Here the CDR3 reads CASSTDRGQYF. CDR3 sequence (DNA): TGTGCCAGCAGTACCGACAGGGGGCAGTACTTC.